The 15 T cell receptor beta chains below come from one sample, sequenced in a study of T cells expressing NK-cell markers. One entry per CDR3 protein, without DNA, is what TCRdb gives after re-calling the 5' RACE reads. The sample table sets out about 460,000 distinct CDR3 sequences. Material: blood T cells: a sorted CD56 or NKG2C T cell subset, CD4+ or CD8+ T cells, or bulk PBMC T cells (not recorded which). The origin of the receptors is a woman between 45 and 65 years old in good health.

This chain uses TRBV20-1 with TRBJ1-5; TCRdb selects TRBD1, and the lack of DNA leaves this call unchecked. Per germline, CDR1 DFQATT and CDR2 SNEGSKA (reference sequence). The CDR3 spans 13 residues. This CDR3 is CSARQGDNQPQHF.

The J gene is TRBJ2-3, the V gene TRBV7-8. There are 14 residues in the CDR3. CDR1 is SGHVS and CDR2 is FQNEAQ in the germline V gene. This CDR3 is CASSLEIRTDTQYF.

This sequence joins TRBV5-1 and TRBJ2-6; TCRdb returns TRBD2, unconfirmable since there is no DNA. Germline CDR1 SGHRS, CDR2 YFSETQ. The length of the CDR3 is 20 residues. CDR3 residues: CASSFLGPTSGRSGANVLTF.

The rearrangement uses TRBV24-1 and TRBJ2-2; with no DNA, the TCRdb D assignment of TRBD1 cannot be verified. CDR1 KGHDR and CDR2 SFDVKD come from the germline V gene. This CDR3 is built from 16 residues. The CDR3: CATSDLGTENTGELFF.

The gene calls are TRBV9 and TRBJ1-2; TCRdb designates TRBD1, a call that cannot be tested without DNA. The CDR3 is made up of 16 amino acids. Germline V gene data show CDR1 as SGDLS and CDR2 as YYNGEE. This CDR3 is CASSRIPGQGVYGYTF. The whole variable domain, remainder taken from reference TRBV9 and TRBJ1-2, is DSGVTQTPKHLITATGQRVTLRCSPRSGDLSVYWYQQSLDQGLQFLIQYYNGEERAKGNILERFSAQQFPDLHSELNLSSLELGDSALYFCASSRIPGQGVYGYTFGSGTRLTVV.

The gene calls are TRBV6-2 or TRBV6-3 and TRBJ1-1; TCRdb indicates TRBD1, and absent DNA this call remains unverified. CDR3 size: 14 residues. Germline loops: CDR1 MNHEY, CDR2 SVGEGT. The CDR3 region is CASSYSGGRTEAFF.

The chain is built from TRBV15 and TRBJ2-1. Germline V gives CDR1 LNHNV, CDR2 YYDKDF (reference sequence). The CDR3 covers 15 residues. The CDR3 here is CATSSSGRLYNEQFF.

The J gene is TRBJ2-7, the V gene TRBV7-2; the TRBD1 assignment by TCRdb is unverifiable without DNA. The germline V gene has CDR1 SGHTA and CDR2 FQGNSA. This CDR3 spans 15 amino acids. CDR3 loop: CASSFRDRRNYEQYF.

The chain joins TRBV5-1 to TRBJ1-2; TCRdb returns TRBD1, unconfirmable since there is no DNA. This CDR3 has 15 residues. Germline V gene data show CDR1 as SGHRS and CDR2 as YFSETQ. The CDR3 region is CASSLEQGANYGYTF.

The CDR3 here is CASSLTGYTEAFF. The chain joins TRBV5-5 to TRBJ1-1. CDR3 length: 13 amino acids. Germline-derived CDR1 and CDR2 are SGHKS and YYEKEE (reference sequence).

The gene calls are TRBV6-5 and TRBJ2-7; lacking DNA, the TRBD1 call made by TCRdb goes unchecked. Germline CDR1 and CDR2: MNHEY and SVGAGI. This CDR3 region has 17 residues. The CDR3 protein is CASSSKRRTGGTYEQYF.

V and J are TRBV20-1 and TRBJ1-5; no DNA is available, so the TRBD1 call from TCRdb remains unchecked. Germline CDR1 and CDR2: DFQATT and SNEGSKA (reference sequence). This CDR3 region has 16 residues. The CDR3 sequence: CSAPTTGGAINQPQHF.

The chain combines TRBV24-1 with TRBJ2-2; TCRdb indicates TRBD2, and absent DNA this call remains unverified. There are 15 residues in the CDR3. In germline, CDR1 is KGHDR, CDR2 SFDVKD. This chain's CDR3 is CATSDLRGISGELFF.

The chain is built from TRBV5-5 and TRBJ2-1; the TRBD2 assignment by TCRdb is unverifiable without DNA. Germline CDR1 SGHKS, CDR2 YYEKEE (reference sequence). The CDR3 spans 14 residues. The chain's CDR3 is CASTLATSNNEQFF.

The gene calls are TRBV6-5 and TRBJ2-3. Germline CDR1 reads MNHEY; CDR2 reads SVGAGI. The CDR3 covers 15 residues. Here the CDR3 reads CASSFDGASTDTQYF.